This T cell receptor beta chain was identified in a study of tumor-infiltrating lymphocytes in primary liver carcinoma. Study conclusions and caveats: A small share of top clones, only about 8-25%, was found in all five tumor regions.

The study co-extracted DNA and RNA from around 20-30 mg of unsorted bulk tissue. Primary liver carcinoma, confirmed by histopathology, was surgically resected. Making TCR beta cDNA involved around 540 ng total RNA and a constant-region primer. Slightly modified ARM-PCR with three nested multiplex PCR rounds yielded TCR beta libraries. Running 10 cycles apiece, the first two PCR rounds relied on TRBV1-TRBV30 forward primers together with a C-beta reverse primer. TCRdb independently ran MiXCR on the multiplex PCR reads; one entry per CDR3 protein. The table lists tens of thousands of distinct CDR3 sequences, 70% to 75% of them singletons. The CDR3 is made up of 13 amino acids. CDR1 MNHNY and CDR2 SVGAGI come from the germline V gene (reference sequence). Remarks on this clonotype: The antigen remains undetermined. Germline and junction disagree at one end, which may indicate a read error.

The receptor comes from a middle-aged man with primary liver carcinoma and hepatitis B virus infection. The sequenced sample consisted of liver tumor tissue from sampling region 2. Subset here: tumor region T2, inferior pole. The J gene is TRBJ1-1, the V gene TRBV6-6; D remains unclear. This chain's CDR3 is CASSTSQNTEAFF. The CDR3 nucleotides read TGTGCTAGCAGTACTTCCCAGAACACTGAAGCTTTCTTT.